Following are 25 T cell receptor beta chains from one sample sequenced in a study of T cell responses to AZD1222 COVID-19 vaccine (dated by TCRdb to the early 2020s). Read against the paper, the sample's time point label means: baseline before first vaccination. The library was built by means of the immunoSEQ multiplex PCR assay. The immuneACCESS repertoire file appears here via TCRdb, limited to in-frame rearrangements. These files lack a portion of the clones; in checked studies, under half of the deficit traces to unresolved V genes, and the cause of the others is not known. The sample records about 56,000 clones, roughly 88% of which are singletons. The top ten constitute approximately 15% of the sample. Source: peripheral blood, taken on day 0 of AZD1222 vaccination. The receptors were sampled from an adult in good health.

Comment on this clone: Other DNA sequences in the sample encode the same CDR3. The V call is TRBV15, the J call TRBJ1-2; D unresolved. Trimming left V 1 base short and J 2 bases short, with 8 bases between. The CDR3 covers 14 residues. Germline CDR1 and CDR2: LNHNV and YYDKDF (reference sequence). The CDR3 DNA follows: TGTGCCACCAGCAGAGGTGACGGGAACTATGGCTACACCTTC. Protein product: CATSRGDGNYGYTF.

The J gene is TRBJ2-6, the V gene TRBV6-4; perhaps TRBD2 as D (5 bases). The V and J ends lost 2 bases and 1 base respectively, with 9 bases between them. Looked up from germline, CDR1 is MRHNA and CDR2 is SNTAGT. CDR3 length: 16 residues. CDR3 bases: TGTGCCAGCAGTGACGGCAGGAGGTCTGGGGCCAACGTCCTGACTTTC. Translating it yields CASSDGRRSGANVLTF.

V usage is TRBV19 and J usage is TRBJ1-2; D is uncertain. Trimming removed 9 bases at V and 7 bases at J, with 24 bases between. The CDR3 extends over 15 amino acids. The germline V gene encodes CDR1 LNHDA and CDR2 SQIVND (reference sequence). This CDR3 is CASTSPTVKKGGYTF. The CDR3 DNA is TGTGCCAGCACCTCTCCGACGGTGAAAAAGGGTGGCTACACCTTC.

This rearrangement joins TRBV3-1 (or the pseudogene TRBV3-2) to TRBJ2-7, with 10 bases identical to TRBD1. V lost 1 base and J lost 4; bases outside the gene matches: 4. CDR3 length: 15 amino acids. CDR1 is LGHDT and CDR2 is YNNKEL in the germline V gene (reference sequence). The CDR3 DNA reads TGTGCCAGCAGCCAAGCCTCGGGACAGGGGTACGAGCAGTACTTC. Amino acids: CASSQASGQGYEQYF.

The chain employs TRBV9 and TRBJ1-6, with 10 bases fitting TRBD1. The CDR3 sequence is 15 residues long. From germline, CDR1 is SGDLS and CDR2 YYNGEE. The V segment lost 2 bases and the J segment 9 bases; nucleotides outside the gene matches: 5. CDR3 sequence: CASSVRDRGSSPLHF. DNA for the CDR3: TGTGCCAGCAGCGTGCGGGACAGGGGTAGTTCACCCCTCCACTTT.

V gene TRBV29-1 combines with J gene TRBJ1-5; weak D call: TRBD1 (5 bases). CDR3 length: 12 residues. Germline CDR1 and CDR2: SQVTM and ANQGSEA. V was trimmed by 6 bases and J by 9 bases, leaving 15 bases between them. CDR3 sequence reads: CSVGGHSGPQHF. CDR3 sequence (DNA): TGCAGCGTCGGTGGACACTCGGGGCCCCAGCATTTT.

This clone was found a few times. The chain is built from TRBV27 and TRBJ2-7, with TRBD1 identical over 7 bases. CDR1 is MNHEY and CDR2 is SMNVEV in the germline V gene (reference sequence). J lost 4 bases, V lost 10 bases, and 7 bases had no gene match. This CDR3 has 12 amino acids. The CDR3 is CATGQSLYEQYF. The CDR3 nucleotides read TGTGCCACGGGACAGAGCTTATACGAGCAGTACTTC.

The chain links TRBV7-2 to TRBJ2-1; TRBD2 matches 8 bases. CDR3 length equals 15 residues. With 5 bases clipped from V and 6 bases from J, the junction kept 9 bases outside the gene matches. Germline CDR1 and CDR2: SGHTA and FQGNSA. In nucleotides, the CDR3 is TGTGCCAGCAGCCCCGGGAGGGCCAACATCAATGAGCAGTTCTTC. The encoded protein is CASSPGRANINEQFF.

The rearrangement joins TRBV19 to TRBJ1-5, with TRBD1 identical over 11 bases. This CDR3 comprises 13 residues. CDR1 is LNHDA, CDR2 SQIVND, per germline (reference sequence). After removal of 8 bases from V and 4 bases from J, the junction contained 1 base not matched to a gene. The CDR3 sequence is CASRDRGNQPQHF. CDR3 nucleotide sequence: TGTGCCAGTCGGGACAGGGGGAATCAGCCCCAGCATTTT.

This chain joins TRBV21-1 and TRBJ1-2; the D segment call TRBD1 is taken from the table without a DNA check. TRBV21-1 has pseudogene status. The CDR3 sequence is 16 residues long. The CDR3 sequence: CASSKGLDTSNYGYTF. Here the CDR3 DNA reads TGTGCCAGCAGCAAAGGGTTGGACACGTCTAACTATGGCTACACCTTC.

This clone occurred once. The V gene is TRBV4-2, the J gene TRBJ1-2; no clear D gene. The V end lost 0 bases, the J end lost 4 bases, and 15 bases lay between the germline ends. Germline assignment: CDR1 LGHNA and CDR2 YNFKEQ. The CDR3 loop spans 16 amino acids. The CDR3 region is CASSQDWIPRSYGYTF. CDR3 DNA: TGTGCCAGCAGCCAAGACTGGATTCCTAGGAGCTATGGCTACACCTTC.

The rearrangement links TRBV19 to TRBJ2-7, with D unclear. CDR1 is LNHDA, CDR2 SQIVND, per germline (reference sequence). V dropped 4 bases and J dropped 5 bases, with 9 bases sitting between them. CDR3 length: 12 residues. In DNA, the CDR3 is TGTGCCAGTAGTAGGCAAGGCAACGAGCAGTACTTC. Residues: CASSRQGNEQYF.

The V and J genes are TRBV18 and TRBJ2-7; D remains unclear. The CDR3 spans 14 residues. CDR1 is KGHSH, CDR2 LQKENI, per germline. V shed 2 bases and J shed 2 bases, with 10 bases lying between them. The CDR3 loop is CASSPSPAAYEQYF. The CDR3 DNA is TGTGCCAGCTCACCATCGCCGGCGGCCTACGAGCAGTACTTC.

CDR3 amino acids: CASSSPGRGIYEQYF. CDR3 DNA sequence: TGTGCCAGCAGCTCTCCGGGACGAGGGATCTACGAGCAGTACTTC. J is TRBJ2-7 and V is TRBV5-8; perhaps D is TRBD1 or TRBD2 (5 bases each). The germline V gene has CDR1 SGHTS and CDR2 YDEGEE. Trimming took off 3 bases at V and 3 bases at J, with 16 bases between the two ends. The CDR3 totals 15 residues.

Remarks on this clone: At one end, the junction sequence differs from germline, possibly due to a read error. The chain couples TRBV7-7 to TRBJ2-1; D is unclear. There are 13 residues in the CDR3. Germline lookup yields CDR1 SSHAT and CDR2 FNYEAQ (reference sequence). The CDR3 DNA reads as TGTGCTAGCAGCTTAGGGCCCTACAATGAGCAGTTCTTC. Translation: CASSLGPYNEQFF.

This chain links TRBV2 with TRBJ2-7; D is undetermined. This CDR3 has 13 residues. Germline CDR1 reads SNHLY; CDR2 reads FYNNEI. Deletions cut 4 bases from V and 0 bases from J, with 7 bases between. CDR3 DNA sequence: TGTGCCAGCAGTGGCCAGGTCTCCTACGAGCAGTACTTC. Protein sequence: CASSGQVSYEQYF.

The chain uses TRBV5-6 and TRBJ2-3; 12 nucleotides match TRBD2. J gave up 6 bases and V 6 bases, and 11 bases lay outside the gene matches. The CDR3 spans 16 residues. CDR1 SGHDT and CDR2 YYEEEE come from the germline V gene. In DNA, the CDR3 is TGTGCCAGCACACCGCTAGCGGGAGGGAATGATGATACGCAGTATTTT. Its protein is CASTPLAGGNDDTQYF. The full variable domain, completed using reference TRBV5-6 and TRBJ2-3, is DAGVTQSPTHLIKTRGQQVTLRCSPKSGHDTVSWYQQALGQGPQFIFQYYEEEERQRGNFPDRFSGHQFPNYSSELNVNALLLGDSALYLCASTPLAGGNDDTQYFGPGTRLTVL.

V usage is TRBV3-1 (or the pseudogene TRBV3-2) and J usage is TRBJ2-2; TRBD2 matches at 8 bases. The CDR3 runs 14 residues. Germline CDR1 reads LGHDT; CDR2 reads YNNKEL (reference sequence). V lost 5 bases, J lost 7 bases, and 6 bases stayed unmatched. CDR3 region: CASSGTRTGGELFF. DNA of the CDR3: TGTGCCAGCAGCGGGACTAGAACGGGCGGGGAGCTGTTTTTT.

The chain recombines TRBV3-1 (or the pseudogene TRBV3-2) with TRBJ2-7, with D possibly being TRBD1 or TRBD2 (6 bases each). The germline V gene has CDR1 LGHDT and CDR2 YNNKEL (reference sequence). The CDR3 runs to 14 residues. The V end lost 3 bases, the J end lost 4 bases, and 13 bases lay between the germline ends. The CDR3 spells CASSHLGGQYEQYF. DNA for the CDR3: TGTGCCAGCAGCCATCTAGGGGGGCAATACGAGCAGTACTTC.

The CDR3 coding sequence is TGTGCCGTCGCGGGAGGGTCGACCTACGAGCAGTACTTC. It codes for CAVAGGSTYEQYF. The chain has TRBV6-6 and TRBJ2-7; 9 positions match TRBD2. Germline values: CDR1 MNHNY, CDR2 SVGAGI (reference sequence). Trimming cost V 11 bases and J 2 bases; bases outside gene matches: 7. The CDR3 runs to 13 residues.

This sequence joins TRBV21-1 and TRBJ2-7; TRBD1 was called by the table and not checked on the DNA. TRBV21-1 is a pseudogene locus. The CDR3 totals 15 residues. The CDR3 bases are TGTGCCAGCAGCAAAGTCACAGGGGAATCCTACGAGCAGTACTTC. Protein: CASSKVTGESYEQYF.

The chain couples TRBV11-3 to TRBJ2-2; TRBD2 matches at 7 bases. The germline V gene encodes CDR1 SGHNT and CDR2 YENEEA. The CDR3 totals 18 residues. V shed 2 bases and J 0 bases; nucleotides not matched to a gene: 9. In nucleotides, the CDR3 is TGTGCCAGCAGCTTACACCCCGGGCTAGCGGCGAACACCGGGGAGCTGTTTTTT. Translating gives CASSLHPGLAANTGELFF.

The V and J genes are TRBV7-9 and TRBJ1-5; no firm D call. This CDR3 region has 12 residues. Germline-derived CDR1 and CDR2 are SEHNR and FQNEAQ (reference sequence). The V and J ends lost 5 bases and 4 bases respectively, with 6 bases between them. The CDR3 DNA follows: TGTGCCAGCAGCACCCGGAATCAGCCCCAGCATTTT. This sequence encodes CASSTRNQPQHF.

The chain has TRBV24-1 and TRBJ2-3; D is unclear. V was clipped by 1 base and J by 3 bases, with 7 bases between them. CDR3 length equals 14 residues. The germline V gene encodes CDR1 KGHDR and CDR2 SFDVKD. CDR3 in DNA: TGTGCCACCAGTGATTTCGGGTCGACAGATACGCAGTATTTT. Amino acid sequence: CATSDFGSTDTQYF.

This clone has a single count. The rearrangement links TRBV29-1 to TRBJ1-1; D remains unclear. The germline CDR1 and CDR2 sequences are SQVTM and ANQGSEA. CDR3 length: 13 amino acids. Trimming took 0 bases from V and 1 from J, leaving 6 bases between them. Written as DNA, the CDR3 is TGCAGCGTTGAAGAGGGTGGGAACACTGAAGCTTTCTTT. Protein sequence: CSVEEGGNTEAFF.